A single sample gave rise to the 24 T cell receptor beta chains below, sequenced in a study of blood T cells in healthy people across ages. A second PCR, run for about 6 to 12 cycles, used a sample-barcoded 5' primer plus a J-beta primer mix. A single record per CDR3 protein comes from TCRdb applying MiXCR to the 5' RACE reads. The sample consists of fewer than 2 million distinct CDR3 sequences, 39% of them appearing once. Sequenced sample: blood. These receptors all stem from a human donor in good health.

This clonotype was counted a few times. The chain recombines TRBV9 with TRBJ2-1; TRBD2 might be the D (6 bases). Germline V lookup: CDR1 SGDLS, CDR2 YYNGEE. The CDR3 spans 16 residues. Between the trimmed V and J ends, which lost 1 base and 4 bases, there was a span of 15 bases. For the CDR3, the DNA is TGTGCCAGCAGCGTACAGACTGGCGGGGAGTACAATGAGCAGTTCTTC. Translation: CASSVQTGGEYNEQFF.

In this sample, this clonotype turned up a few times. The chain recombines TRBV27 with TRBJ1-6; 7 bases map to TRBD1. With 2 bases clipped from V and 5 bases from J, the junction kept 9 bases outside the gene matches. Germline V CDR1 and CDR2: MNHEY, SMNVEV (reference sequence). The CDR3 has 17 amino acids. CDR3 protein: CASSLTKGQTNNSPLHF. The CDR3, as DNA: TGTGCCAGCAGTTTAACCAAGGGACAGACAAATAATTCACCCCTCCACTTT.

The rearrangement links TRBV7-9 to TRBJ2-5, with D perhaps TRBD1 (6 bases). The ends were cut back, 3 bases at V and 7 bases at J, with 15 bases in the middle. This CDR3 contains 14 residues. Germline V gene data show CDR1 as SEHNR and CDR2 as FQNEAQ (reference sequence). Here the CDR3 reads CASSFRLEGGTQYF. The CDR3, as DNA: TGTGCCAGCAGCTTCCGACTTGAAGGGGGGACCCAGTACTTC.

V gene TRBV4-1 combines with J gene TRBJ2-1; 10 nucleotides line up with TRBD1. The CDR3 contains 16 residues. V lost 1 base, J lost 5 bases, and 5 bases stayed unmatched. The germline gives CDR1 MGHRA, CDR2 YSYEKL. The CDR3 sequence is CASSQGDRGPHNEQFF. CDR3 nucleotide sequence: TGCGCCAGCAGCCAAGGGGACAGGGGCCCCCACAATGAGCAGTTCTTC.

This clonotype was seen only a few times. The chain has TRBV6-2 or TRBV6-3 and TRBJ1-5; D uncertain. Germline V lookup: CDR1 MNHEY, CDR2 SVGEGT. Trimming removed 4 bases at V and 3 bases at J, with 13 bases between. The CDR3 spans 15 residues. CDR3 sequence (DNA): TGTGCCAGCAGTTGGATCGACGGATACAATCAGCCCCAGCATTTT. This translates into CASSWIDGYNQPQHF.

This chain links TRBV15 with TRBJ2-1, with D possibly matching TRBD2 (7 bases). The ends were cut back, 1 base at V and 6 bases at J, with 16 bases in the middle. Looked up from germline, CDR1 is LNHNV and CDR2 is YYDKDF (reference sequence). The CDR3 has 16 amino acids. CDR3 sequence reads: CATSRVMRGGLNEQFF. DNA for the CDR3: TGTGCCACCAGCAGAGTAATGAGGGGGGGCCTCAATGAGCAGTTCTTC.

This clonotype was counted a few times. The chain carries TRBV7-2 and TRBJ2-1; D tentatively fits TRBD1 or TRBD2 (5 bases each). The germline gives CDR1 SGHTA, CDR2 FQGNSA. The CDR3 covers 15 residues. Trimming took off 1 base at V and 8 bases at J, with 15 bases between the two ends. CDR3 sequence reads: CASSLVGRAVDEQFF. The DNA for the CDR3 is TGTGCCAGCAGCTTAGTGGGGCGGGCCGTCGATGAGCAGTTCTTC.

The chain couples TRBV15 to TRBJ2-1, with TRBD2 identical over 12 bases. The CDR3 runs to 14 residues. Unmatched junction bases numbered 6, after V lost 9 bases and J lost 6 bases. Germline V gives CDR1 LNHNV, CDR2 YYDKDF (reference sequence). CDR3 in DNA: TGTGCCACTACGACTAGCGGGGGCCCCAATGAGCAGTTCTTC. Translated, it gives CATTTSGGPNEQFF.

The table lists this clonotype with a few counts. The chain combines TRBV12-3 or TRBV12-4 with TRBJ2-7; D perhaps matches TRBD2 (5 bases). The CDR3 runs to 13 residues. Trimming pared 2 bases from V and 2 bases from J, leaving 7 bases between. CDR3 in amino acids: CASSLIGTYEQYF. The CDR3 DNA reads TGTGCCAGCAGTTTAATCGGGACCTACGAGCAGTACTTC.

This clonotype was counted only a few times. V is TRBV18 and J is TRBJ2-2; D is unclear. The ends were cut back, 2 bases at V and 0 bases at J, with 4 bases in the middle. The CDR3 sequence is 14 residues long. The germline V gene has CDR1 KGHSH and CDR2 LQKENI. CDR3 sequence: CASSPYTNTGELFF. The CDR3 DNA sequence: TGTGCCAGCTCACCATATACGAACACCGGGGAGCTGTTTTTT.

The CDR3, as DNA: TGCAGTGTTTCGGGTTACAATGAGCAGTTCTTC. Amino acid sequence: CSVSGYNEQFF. The chain employs TRBV20-1 and TRBJ2-1; D unclear. Germline CDR1 is DFQATT and CDR2 is SNEGSKA (reference sequence). V was pared by 7 bases and J by 4 bases, with 8 bases between. The CDR3 length is 11 residues.

The chain links TRBV15 to TRBJ2-3; no reliable D call. Germline V CDR1 and CDR2: LNHNV, YYDKDF (reference sequence). The CDR3 covers 15 residues. Trimming left V 4 bases short and J 0 bases short, with 11 bases between. The chain's CDR3 is CATSKTLTSTDTQYF. The CDR3 DNA reads as TGTGCCACCAGCAAGACGTTGACTAGCACAGATACGCAGTATTTT.

The chain links TRBV10-3 to TRBJ2-3, with 10 bases that match TRBD2. V lost 9 bases, J lost 6 bases, and 9 bases stayed unmatched. The CDR3 covers 14 residues. Per germline, CDR1 ENHRY and CDR2 SYGVKD. The DNA for the CDR3 is TGTGCCATAAGCGGACTAGCGGTCTTGGATACGCAGTATTTT. As protein: CAISGLAVLDTQYF.

The V gene is TRBV7-2, the J gene TRBJ2-7; D might be TRBD1 or TRBD2, each matching 5 bases. The CDR3 runs 15 residues. Germline V gene lookup returns CDR1 SGHTA and CDR2 FQGNSA. Trimming removed 5 bases from V and 1 base from J, with 15 bases in between. The CDR3 DNA sequence: TGTGCCAGCAGCCCAATGGGGGTAAGATCCTACGAGCAGTACTTC. Translated, it gives CASSPMGVRSYEQYF.

On this clonotype: One end of the junction is discordant with germline, which a read error may explain. The chain has TRBV7-7 and TRBJ2-5, with 9 bases identical to TRBD2. The length of the CDR3 is 15 residues. Germline CDR1 and CDR2: SSHAT and FNYEAQ (reference sequence). In DNA, the CDR3 is TGTGCTAGCAGCCCTGGCGGGGGGGCCTGGGAGACCCAGTACTTC. Translated, it gives CASSPGGGAWETQYF.

V gene TRBV29-1 combines with J gene TRBJ2-1, with a possible D match to TRBD1 (6 bases). This CDR3 is 14 amino acids long. From germline, CDR1 is SQVTM and CDR2 ANQGSEA. V lost 7 bases to trimming and J lost 3 bases, with 16 bases between them. CDR3 protein: CSAPKGGDYNEQFF. The CDR3 bases are TGCAGCGCTCCAAAAGGGGGAGACTACAATGAGCAGTTCTTC.

The gene calls are TRBV7-6 and TRBJ1-1; D possibly corresponds to TRBD1 (6 bases). V gave up 1 base and J gave up 11 bases, with 11 bases separating them. CDR1 is SGHVS, CDR2 FNYEAQ, per germline. The CDR3 consists of 12 residues. The CDR3 here is CASSLGGGSAFF. The CDR3 bases are TGTGCCAGCAGCTTAGGGGGGGGCTCGGCTTTCTTT.

A word on this clonotype: The junction shows a germline mismatch at one end, possibly a read error. The chain recombines TRBV3-1 with TRBJ1-2; perhaps TRBD1 as D (5 bases). The CDR3 length is 14 residues. Germline V CDR1 and CDR2: LGHDT, YNNKEL (reference sequence). The CDR3 sequence is CASGLTGRNYGHTF. The CDR3 nucleotides read TGTGCCAGCGGACTTACAGGTCGGAACTATGGCCACACCTTC.

This chain's CDR3 is CSVMGVSSYEQYF. CDR3 DNA sequence: TGCAGCGTGATGGGGGTCAGTTCCTACGAGCAGTACTTC. This rearrangement joins TRBV29-1 to TRBJ2-7; TRBD1 or TRBD2 may be the D gene (5 bases each). Trimming took off 6 bases at V and 1 base at J, with 13 bases between the two ends. The CDR3 covers 13 residues. From germline, CDR1 is SQVTM and CDR2 ANQGSEA.

This clonotype has a handful of counts. The chain links TRBV7-9 to TRBJ1-2; 7 bases line up with TRBD1. The junction had 12 bases not matched to a gene; V was cut back by 6 bases and J by 8 bases. Germline V gene data show CDR1 as SEHNR and CDR2 as FQNEAQ (reference sequence). This CDR3 contains 14 residues. The CDR3 DNA reads TGTGCCAGCAGTTCCTTTAGGGGGCAGCGGGGCTACACCTTC. This sequence encodes CASSSFRGQRGYTF.

This clonotype was detected only a few times. The rearrangement joins TRBV5-1 to TRBJ2-5; a possible D gene is TRBD2 (6 bases). The germline gives CDR1 SGHRS, CDR2 YFSETQ. Trimming left V 2 bases short and J 5 bases short, with 13 bases between. The CDR3 has 14 residues. CDR3 nucleotide sequence: TGCGCCAGCAGCTTACTGTTAGCGGCGGAGACCCAGTACTTC. Its protein is CASSLLLAAETQYF.

Only a few counts were recorded for this clonotype. CDR3 residues: CASSVGMNEQFF. In DNA, the CDR3 is TGTGCCAGCAGCGTGGGGATGAATGAGCAGTTCTTC. The chain links TRBV5-5 to TRBJ2-1; D uncertain. The CDR3 has 12 amino acids. V was trimmed by 4 bases and J by 7 bases, leaving 9 bases between them. Looked up from germline, CDR1 is SGHKS and CDR2 is YYEKEE (reference sequence).

There are a few counts of this clonotype. The J gene is TRBJ2-4, the V gene TRBV6-2 or TRBV6-3, with D perhaps matching TRBD2 (6 bases). The germline V gene has CDR1 MNHEY and CDR2 SVGEGT. The V and J ends lost 2 bases and 13 bases respectively, with 21 bases between them. The CDR3 totals 15 residues. Written as DNA, the CDR3 is TGTGCCAGCAGTTACGGCACTAGCTATTACAATGAGCAGTACTTC. Protein product: CASSYGTSYYNEQYF.

Here the CDR3 DNA reads TGTGCCAGCAGCCAATTGGGTCCAGCAGTGGGCGAGCAGTTCTTC. Amino acid sequence: CASSQLGPAVGEQFF. V and J are TRBV14 and TRBJ2-1; D unresolved. V gave up 2 bases and J gave up 10 bases, with 18 bases separating them. Per the germline V gene, CDR1 is SGHDN and CDR2 is FVKESK. CDR3 length: 15 amino acids.